Presented here are 3 T cell receptor beta chains from one specimen sequenced in a study of CD8 T cells in ankylosing spondylitis (dated by TCRdb to about 2017). The method was 5' RACE. The sequencing machine was an Illumina HiSeq 2500. TCRdb took the public reads, trimmed them with fastp at Q25, ran MiXCR for clone calling and kept in-frame beta chains. Identical CDR3 proteins give one entry, which carries the most common genes and DNA. For this sample there are roughly 40,000 distinct CDR3 sequences; 11% appear just once. Roughly 1.3% of the sample rests with the top ten. The source material was blood, either unsorted or a sorted T cell fraction (not recorded which). The receptors come from a male donor with ankylosing spondylitis or in good health (not recorded which).

In its sample, this clonotype was seen many times. This chain connects TRBV12-3 or TRBV12-4 to TRBJ2-7, with TRBD1 identical over 7 bases. V shed 5 bases and J 0 bases; nucleotides not matched to a gene: 7. The CDR3 is made up of 15 amino acids. CDR3 in amino acids: CASSVGTAISYEQYF. As DNA, the CDR3 is TGTGCCAGCAGTGTCGGGACAGCGATCTCCTACGAGCAGTACTTC.

This clonotype was counted at least ten times. The chain combines TRBV10-3 with TRBJ2-7; D unresolved. Trimming took 0 bases from V and 1 from J, leaving 13 bases between them. Looked up from germline, CDR1 is ENHRY and CDR2 is SYGVKD. The CDR3 runs 16 residues. This chain's CDR3 is CAISESTTANSYEQYF. As DNA, the CDR3 is TGTGCCATCAGTGAGTCGACAACAGCGAATTCCTACGAGCAGTACTTC.

This clonotype was recorded a few times. This chain uses TRBV29-1 with TRBJ2-7; D is uncertain. The V end was cut by 5 bases, the J end by 6 bases, with 14 bases between. Looked up from germline, CDR1 is SQVTM and CDR2 is ANQGSEA. The CDR3 spans 12 residues. The chain's CDR3 is CSVRSSPSEQYF. CDR3 coding DNA: TGCAGCGTTAGAAGTTCTCCTTCCGAGCAGTACTTC.